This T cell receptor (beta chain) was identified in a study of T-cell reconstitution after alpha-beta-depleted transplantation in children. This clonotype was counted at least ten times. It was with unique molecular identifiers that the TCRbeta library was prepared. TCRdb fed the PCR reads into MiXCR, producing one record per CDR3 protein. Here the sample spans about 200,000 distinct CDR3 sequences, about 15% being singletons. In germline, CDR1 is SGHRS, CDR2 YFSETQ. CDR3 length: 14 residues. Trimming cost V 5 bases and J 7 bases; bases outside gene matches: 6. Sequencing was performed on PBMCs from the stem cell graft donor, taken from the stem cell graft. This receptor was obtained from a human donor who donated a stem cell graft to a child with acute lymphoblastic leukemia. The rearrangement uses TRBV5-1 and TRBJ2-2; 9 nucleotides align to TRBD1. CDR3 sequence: CASSGQGTNGELFF. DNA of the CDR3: TGCGCCAGCAGTGGACAGGGGACCAACGGGGAGCTGTTTTTT.